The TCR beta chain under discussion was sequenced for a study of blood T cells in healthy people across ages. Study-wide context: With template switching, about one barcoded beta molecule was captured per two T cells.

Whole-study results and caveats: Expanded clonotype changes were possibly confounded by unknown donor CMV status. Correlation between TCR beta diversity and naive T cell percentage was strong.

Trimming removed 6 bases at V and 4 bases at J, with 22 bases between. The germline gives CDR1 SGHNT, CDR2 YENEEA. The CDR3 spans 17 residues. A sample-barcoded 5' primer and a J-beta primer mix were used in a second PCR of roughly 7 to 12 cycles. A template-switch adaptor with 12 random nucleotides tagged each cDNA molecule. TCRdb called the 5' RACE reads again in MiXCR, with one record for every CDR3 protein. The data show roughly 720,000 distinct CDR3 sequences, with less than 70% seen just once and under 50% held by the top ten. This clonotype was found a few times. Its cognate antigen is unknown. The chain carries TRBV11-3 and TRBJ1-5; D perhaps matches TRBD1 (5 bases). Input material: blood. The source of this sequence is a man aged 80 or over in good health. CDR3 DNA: TGTGCCAGCAGACCATCGCAGGGCTCGGGGGGGAATCAGCCCCAGCATTTT. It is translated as CASRPSQGSGGNQPQHF.